This TCR beta chain was captured by sequencing in a study of blood T cell repertoires in COVID-19. About the research overall: Acute-phase and convalescent COVID-19 samples originated in the United States, Italy and Spain. The cDNA or gDNA used as material had been derived from T cells, B-cell-depleted T cells, or PBMCs.

In the authors' methods: Researchers report that nucleated cell counts were estimated from reference gene primer amplification. TCRdb's table, derived via immunoSEQ multiplex PCR, lists solely in-frame clones and lacks some. That table supplies the V and J calls and clone size; D and trimming were determined from the DNA. The repertoire includes around 250,000 clones, around 86% of them detected once, and about 2% sits in the top ten. Trimming stripped 8 bases from V and 2 bases from J, with 13 bases between. The CDR3 totals 14 residues. Per the germline V gene, CDR1 is SNHLY and CDR2 is FYNNEI. Sequencing was carried out using peripheral blood. This TCR was sampled from a man aged 25-40 years who had recovered from COVID-19. The chain joins TRBV2 to TRBJ1-5; D call uncertain. The CDR3 DNA follows: TGTGCCAGCGGAGGGTGGAGAGGCAATCAGCCCCAGCATTTT. It specifies CASGGWRGNQPQHF.